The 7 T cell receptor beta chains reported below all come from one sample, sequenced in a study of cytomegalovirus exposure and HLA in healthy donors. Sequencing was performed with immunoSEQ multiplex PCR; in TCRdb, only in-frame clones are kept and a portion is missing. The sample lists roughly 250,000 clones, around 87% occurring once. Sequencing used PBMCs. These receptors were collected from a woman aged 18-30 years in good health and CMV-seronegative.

Here the CDR3 DNA reads TGTGCCAGCAGCTTTGCCAGACAGGCTTTATCACCCCTCCACTTT. Its translation is CASSFARQALSPLHF. The rearrangement joins TRBV11-2 to TRBJ1-6, with D possibly matching TRBD1 (6 bases). The germline gives CDR1 SGHAT, CDR2 FQNNGV. The CDR3 contains 15 residues. Trimming removed 3 bases from V and 10 bases from J, with 16 bases in between.

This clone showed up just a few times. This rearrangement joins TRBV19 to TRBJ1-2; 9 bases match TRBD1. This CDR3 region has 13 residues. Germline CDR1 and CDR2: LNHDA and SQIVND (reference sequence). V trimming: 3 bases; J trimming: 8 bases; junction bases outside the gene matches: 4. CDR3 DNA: TGTGCCAGTAGTATTCGGACAGGGGAAGGCTACACCTTC. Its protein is CASSIRTGEGYTF.

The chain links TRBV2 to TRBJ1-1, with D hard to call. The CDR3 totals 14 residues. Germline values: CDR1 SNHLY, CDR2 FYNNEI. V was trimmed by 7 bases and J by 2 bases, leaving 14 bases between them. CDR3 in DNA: TGTGCCAGCAATTCAGGTGGAGGAAACACTGAAGCTTTCTTT. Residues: CASNSGGGNTEAFF.

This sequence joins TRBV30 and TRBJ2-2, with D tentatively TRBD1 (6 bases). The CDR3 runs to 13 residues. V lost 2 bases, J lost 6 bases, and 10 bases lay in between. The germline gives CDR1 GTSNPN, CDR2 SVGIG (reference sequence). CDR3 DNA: TGTGCCTGGAGTCTAGGGGGTCCCGGGGAGCTGTTTTTT. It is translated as CAWSLGGPGELFF.

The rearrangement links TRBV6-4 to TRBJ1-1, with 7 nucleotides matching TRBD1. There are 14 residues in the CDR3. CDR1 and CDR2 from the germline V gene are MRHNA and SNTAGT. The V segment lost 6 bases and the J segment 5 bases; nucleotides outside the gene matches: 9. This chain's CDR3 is CASRPDRVRTEAFF. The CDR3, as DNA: TGTGCCAGCAGACCCGACAGGGTTCGGACTGAAGCTTTCTTT.

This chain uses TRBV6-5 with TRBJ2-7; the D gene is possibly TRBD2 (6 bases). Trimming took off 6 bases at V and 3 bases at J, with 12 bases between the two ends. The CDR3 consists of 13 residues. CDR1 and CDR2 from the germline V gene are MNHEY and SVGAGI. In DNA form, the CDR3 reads TGTGCCAGCAGGAAACTAGCATTCTACGAGCAGTACTTC. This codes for CASRKLAFYEQYF.

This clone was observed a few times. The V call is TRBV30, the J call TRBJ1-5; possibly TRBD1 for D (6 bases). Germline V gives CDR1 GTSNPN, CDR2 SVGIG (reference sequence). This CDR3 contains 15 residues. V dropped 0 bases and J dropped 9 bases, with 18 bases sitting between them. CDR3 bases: TGTGCCTGGAGTGTACGGGGGGCCGCTGGGTTGCCCCAGCATTTT. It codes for CAWSVRGAAGLPQHF.